Only one count was recorded for the clone carrying this TCR beta chain. The data were obtained in a study of radiotherapy plus CTLA-4 blockade in lung cancer. The CDR3 covers 15 residues. The germline gives CDR1 SGHNT, CDR2 YYREEE (reference sequence). The V gene lost 0 bases and the J gene lost 2 bases, with 11 bases spanning the gap. The repertoire was sequenced with immunoSEQ multiplex PCR; TCRdb's copy has only in-frame clones and lacks some. This sample has more than 75,000 clones, with approximately 74% found just once. The TCR comes from a human donor with non-small cell lung cancer who had a partial response to radiotherapy plus ipilimumab. Some clones in this sample may be carry-over from other donors' samples. The sequencing here drew on peripheral blood, taken from a patient treated with radiotherapy plus ipilimumab. The rearrangement joins TRBV5-4 to TRBJ1-2; weak D call: TRBD1 (6 bases). The CDR3 bases are TGTGCCAGCAGCTTGGATGGGGGCCGAAACTATGGCTACACCTTC. As protein: CASSLDGGRNYGYTF.